These 4 T cell receptor beta chains share one sample of origin, sequenced in a study of T and B cells in COVID-19 patients. Blood genomic DNA input for TRB amplification was roughly 230-550 ng. TRB rearrangements were amplified by multiplex PCR with BIOMED2 TRB-A/B primers. MiXCR was run by TCRdb on the multiplex PCR reads, yielding one entry per CDR3 protein. Of approximately 8,000 distinct CDR3 sequences listed, 35% to 50% were seen once; the top ten hold 3.3%. Sequences were obtained from blood. The receptors shown here come from a human donor who had recovered from COVID-19.

This clonotype appeared a few times. The CDR3 sequence: CASRGWGSYEQYV. The CDR3 DNA follows: TGTGCCAGCAGAGGATGGGGGTCCTACGAGCAGTACGTC. This rearrangement joins TRBV6-1 to TRBJ2-7; D assignment may be TRBD1 or TRBD2 (5 bases each). V gave up 6 bases and J gave up 1 base, with 10 bases separating them. Germline CDR1 MNHNS, CDR2 SASEGT. This CDR3 is 13 amino acids long.

The chain carries TRBV6-1 and TRBJ1-4; no firm D call. The CDR3 spans 14 residues. Germline V lookup: CDR1 MNHNS, CDR2 SASEGT. The V gene lost 6 bases and the J gene lost 5 bases, with 13 bases spanning the gap. The CDR3 DNA reads as TGTGCCAGCAGATGGGGAAACGAGAATGAAAAACTGTTTTTT. Its protein product is CASRWGNENEKLFF.

This clonotype was seen once. J is TRBJ1-3 and V is TRBV15, with D perhaps matching TRBD1 (6 bases). Looked up from germline, CDR1 is LNHNV and CDR2 is YYDKDF (reference sequence). The CDR3 has 16 residues. Deletions cut 1 base from V and 0 bases from J, with 10 bases between. This chain's CDR3 is CATSRGTATSGNTIYF. The CDR3 nucleotides are TGTGCCACCAGCAGAGGGACAGCGACCTCTGGAAACACCATATATTTT.

The chain combines TRBV30 with TRBJ2-4; D may be TRBD2 (5 bases). The CDR3 is 13 amino acids. Germline values: CDR1 GTSNPN, CDR2 SVGIG (reference sequence). V lost 2 bases, J lost 7 bases, and 12 bases lay in between. The CDR3 region is CAWSLTAVNIQYF. CDR3 nucleotide sequence: TGTGCCTGGAGTCTTACAGCGGTGAACATTCAGTACTTC.